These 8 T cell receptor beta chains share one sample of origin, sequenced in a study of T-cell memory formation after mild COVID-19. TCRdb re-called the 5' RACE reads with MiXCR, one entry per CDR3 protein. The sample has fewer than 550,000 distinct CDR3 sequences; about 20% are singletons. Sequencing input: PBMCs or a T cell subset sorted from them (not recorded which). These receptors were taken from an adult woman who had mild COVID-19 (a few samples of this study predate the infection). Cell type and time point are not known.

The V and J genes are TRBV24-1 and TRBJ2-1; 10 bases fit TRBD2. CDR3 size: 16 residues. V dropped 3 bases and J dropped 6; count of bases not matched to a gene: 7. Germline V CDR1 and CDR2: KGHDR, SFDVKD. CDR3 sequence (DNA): TGTGCCACCAGTGATAGACTAGCGGGTGAGAGCAATGAGCAGTTCTTC. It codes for CATSDRLAGESNEQFF.

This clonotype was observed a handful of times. CDR3 amino acids: CASSLSPGTTYEQYF. The CDR3 DNA sequence: TGCGCCAGCAGCTTGTCCCCGGGAACCACCTACGAGCAGTACTTC. The chain recombines TRBV5-1 with TRBJ2-7, with a tentative D call TRBD2 (5 bases). The germline V gene encodes CDR1 SGHRS and CDR2 YFSETQ. The CDR3 extends over 15 amino acids. Trimming took off 1 base at V and 2 bases at J, with 13 bases between the two ends.

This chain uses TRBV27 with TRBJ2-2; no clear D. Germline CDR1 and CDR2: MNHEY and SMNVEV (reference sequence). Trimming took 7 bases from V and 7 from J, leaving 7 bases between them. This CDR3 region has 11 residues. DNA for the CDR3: TGTGCCAGCATCTACGGCGGGGAGCTGTTTTTT. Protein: CASIYGGELFF.

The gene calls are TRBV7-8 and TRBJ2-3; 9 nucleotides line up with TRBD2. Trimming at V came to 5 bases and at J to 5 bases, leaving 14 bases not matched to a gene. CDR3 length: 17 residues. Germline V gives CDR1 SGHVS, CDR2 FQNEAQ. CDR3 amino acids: CASSTRPQAGGRDTQYF. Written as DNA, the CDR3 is TGTGCCAGCAGCACTCGGCCTCAGGCGGGGGGGAGAGATACGCAGTATTTT.

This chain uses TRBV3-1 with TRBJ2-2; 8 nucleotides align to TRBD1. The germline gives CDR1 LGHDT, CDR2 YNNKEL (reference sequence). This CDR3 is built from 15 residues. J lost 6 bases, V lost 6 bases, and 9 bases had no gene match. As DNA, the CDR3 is TGTGCCAGCAGAATTAGACTACAGGGGGCCGGGGAGCTGTTTTTT. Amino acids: CASRIRLQGAGELFF.

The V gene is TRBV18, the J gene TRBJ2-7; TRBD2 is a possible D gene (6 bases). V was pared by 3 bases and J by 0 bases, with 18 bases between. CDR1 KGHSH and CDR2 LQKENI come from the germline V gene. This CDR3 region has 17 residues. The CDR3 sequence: CASSPRRERSNSYEQYF. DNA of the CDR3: TGTGCCAGCTCACCGCGTCGGGAGCGGTCGAACTCCTACGAGCAGTACTTC.

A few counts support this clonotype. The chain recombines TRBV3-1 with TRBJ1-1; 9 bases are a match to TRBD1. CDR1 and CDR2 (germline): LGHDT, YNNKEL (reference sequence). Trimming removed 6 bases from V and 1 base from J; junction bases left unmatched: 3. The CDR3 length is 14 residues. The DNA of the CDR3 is TGTGCCAGCAGGGGACAGGGATGGAACACTGAAGCTTTCTTT. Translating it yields CASRGQGWNTEAFF.

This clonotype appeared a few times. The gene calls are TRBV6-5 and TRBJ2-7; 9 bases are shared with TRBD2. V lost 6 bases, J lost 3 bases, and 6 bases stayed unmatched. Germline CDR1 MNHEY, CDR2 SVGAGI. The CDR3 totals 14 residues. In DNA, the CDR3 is TGTGCCAGCAGCTTAGCGGGGGTGAACTACGAGCAGTACTTC. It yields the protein CASSLAGVNYEQYF.